There are many counts of the clone carrying this T cell receptor beta chain. Losses at the gene ends were 5 bases for V and 6 bases for J; bases not matched to a gene: 3. In germline, CDR1 is SGHTA, CDR2 FQGNSA. The CDR3 runs 13 residues. This entry is derived from a study of T cell repertoires in cytomegalovirus infection. Via MiXCR, TCRdb re-called the reads, giving one row per CDR3 protein. This table has fewer than 250,000 distinct CDR3 sequences, around an eighth appearing once. The TCR comes from a human donor in good health (CMV status not recorded). Some clones in this sample may be carry-over from other donors' samples. Input material: PBMCs. The chain joins TRBV7-2 to TRBJ1-5; 8 nucleotides align to TRBD1. The CDR3 region is CASSPGGGQPQHF. In DNA form, the CDR3 reads TGTGCCAGCAGCCCAGGGGGCGGTCAGCCCCAGCATTTT.